The 30 T cell receptor beta chains below were found in one sample sequenced in a study of cytomegalovirus exposure and HLA in healthy donors. The method was immunoSEQ multiplex PCR; TCRdb's version includes in-frame clones alone and lacks a portion of them. This table has tens of thousands of clones, about 94% appearing once. The sequencing input was PBMCs. The receptors stem from a young man in good health and CMV-seropositive.

In this sample, this clone turned up once. The genes are TRBV4-1 and TRBJ2-3; TRBD1 matches at 7 bases. Germline assignment: CDR1 MGHRA and CDR2 YSYEKL. There are 15 residues in the CDR3. The J segment lost 2 bases and the V segment lost 4 bases, leaving 6 bases of the junction unmatched. The CDR3 coding sequence is TGCGCCAGCAGCCGAGGACAGGACTTCACAGATACGCAGTATTTT. This sequence encodes CASSRGQDFTDTQYF.

The chain uses TRBV6-1 and TRBJ1-1; D ambiguous. Between the trimmed V and J ends, which lost 7 bases and 2 bases, there was a span of 11 bases. The CDR3 spans 13 residues. Germline assignment: CDR1 MNHNS and CDR2 SASEGT. CDR3 DNA sequence: TGTGCCAGCATCCGGGTACCTAACACTGAAGCTTTCTTT. It is translated as CASIRVPNTEAFF.

This clone was detected only once. V and J are TRBV27 and TRBJ2-7; 8 bases line up with TRBD1. V was clipped by 4 bases and J by 3 bases; unmatched bases: 8. Germline CDR1 reads MNHEY; CDR2 reads SMNVEV (reference sequence). The CDR3 contains 15 residues. DNA of the CDR3: TGTGCCAGCAGTTCCCCAGGGGGCATCTTCTACGAGCAGTACTTC. Translating gives CASSSPGGIFYEQYF.

CDR3 DNA sequence: TGTGCCAGCAGCGCAGGGGAAGTCTCTGGGGCCAACGTCCTGACTTTC. Amino acids: CASSAGEVSGANVLTF. The J gene is TRBJ2-6, the V gene TRBV7-6, with a weak D call TRBD1 (6 bases). Trimming left V 5 bases short and J 0 bases short, with 11 bases between. The CDR3 covers 16 residues. CDR1 is SGHVS, CDR2 FNYEAQ, per germline.

The V gene is TRBV30, the J gene TRBJ2-7; D not certain. The V gene lost 2 bases and the J gene lost 2 bases, with 4 bases spanning the gap. Germline CDR1 reads GTSNPN; CDR2 reads SVGIG (reference sequence). The CDR3 runs 11 residues. Here the CDR3 DNA reads TGTGCCTGGAGTCAGGCCTACGAGCAGTACTTC. This sequence encodes CAWSQAYEQYF.

The chain joins TRBV6-1 to TRBJ1-5, with D possibly matching TRBD1 (6 bases). The CDR3 sequence is 16 residues long. V lost 4 bases and J lost 4, with 17 bases in between. The germline V gene encodes CDR1 MNHNS and CDR2 SASEGT. The CDR3 is CASSGLGQSQNQPQHF. CDR3 bases: TGTGCCAGCAGTGGTCTCGGACAGTCACAAAATCAGCCCCAGCATTTT.

V gene TRBV7-9 combines with J gene TRBJ2-1, with 7 bases identical to TRBD1. The V gene's germline CDR1 is SEHNR and CDR2 FQNEAQ (reference sequence). V was clipped by 0 bases and J by 7 bases; unmatched bases: 9. The CDR3 extends over 16 amino acids. The CDR3 is CASSLARGQAGNEQFF. In DNA, the CDR3 is TGTGCCAGCAGCTTAGCCCGCGGACAGGCTGGTAATGAGCAGTTCTTC.

The V and J genes are TRBV5-1 and TRBJ2-7, with 11 nucleotides matching TRBD2. The V gene end was trimmed by 3 bases and the J gene end by 4 bases; junction bases not matched to a gene: 6. From germline, CDR1 is SGHRS and CDR2 YFSETQ. The CDR3 contains 15 residues. CDR3: CASSWRTSGSYEQYF. DNA of the CDR3: TGCGCCAGCAGCTGGCGTACTAGCGGGAGTTACGAGCAGTACTTC.

CDR3: CASSFTGSSSYEQYF. The CDR3 DNA reads TGTGCCAGCAGCTTTACCGGGTCCAGTTCCTACGAGCAGTACTTC. The chain has TRBV7-8 and TRBJ2-7; no clear D. The CDR3 has 15 amino acids. Per the germline V gene, CDR1 is SGHVS and CDR2 is FQNEAQ. With 3 bases removed from V and 1 base from J, the gap between germline ends came to 13 bases.

In DNA, the CDR3 is TGTGCCAGCAAGGGAGTTGTGGGAGGCAATGAGCAGTTCTTC. Protein: CASKGVVGGNEQFF. The chain carries TRBV19 and TRBJ2-1, with D possibly TRBD2 on 6 matching bases. V was cut by 9 bases and J by 6 bases, with 18 bases left in between. CDR1 and CDR2 from the germline V gene are LNHDA and SQIVND (reference sequence). This CDR3 has 14 residues. Supplemented by reference TRBV19 and TRBJ2-1, the full variable domain reads DGGITQSPKYLFRKEGQNVTLSCEQNLNHDAMYWYRQDPGQGLRLIYYSQIVNDFQKGDIAEGYSVSREKKESFPLTVTSAQKNPTAFYLCASKGVVGGNEQFFGPGTRLTVL.

The chain has TRBV6-1 and TRBJ1-1, with a possible D match to TRBD1 (5 bases). V was clipped by 10 bases and J by 8 bases, with 14 bases between them. CDR1 and CDR2 from the germline V gene are MNHNS and SASEGT. The CDR3 is made up of 11 amino acids. CDR3 coding DNA: TGTGCCACCACCGATGGGGCGGAAGCTTTCTTT. Amino acids: CATTDGAEAFF.

This clone was seen once. The chain combines TRBV19 with TRBJ2-1; TRBD2 matches at 8 bases. The trim removed 2 bases at V and 0 bases at J, leaving 6 bases unmatched. The length of the CDR3 is 17 residues. The germline gives CDR1 LNHDA, CDR2 SQIVND (reference sequence). CDR3 residues: CASSITTGGGSYNEQFF. The CDR3 DNA sequence: TGTGCCAGTAGTATAACCACGGGAGGGGGCTCCTACAATGAGCAGTTCTTC.

J is TRBJ2-7 and V is TRBV7-9; the match to TRBD1 covers 8 bases. The CDR3 length is 13 residues. The trim removed 2 bases at V and 7 bases at J, leaving 4 bases unmatched. Germline CDR1 is SEHNR and CDR2 is FQNEAQ (reference sequence). The CDR3 region has the DNA TGTGCCAGCAGCTTAACAGGGGGATGGGAGCAGTACTTC. This codes for CASSLTGGWEQYF.

This clone appeared a single time. As DNA, the CDR3 is TGTGCCAGCAGTTCCCAGGGAACCTACGAGCAGTACTTC. Translated: CASSSQGTYEQYF. The chain carries TRBV28 and TRBJ2-7, with D perhaps matching TRBD1 (5 bases). This CDR3 spans 13 amino acids. Trimming took 4 bases from V and 2 from J, leaving 9 bases between them. Germline values: CDR1 MDHEN, CDR2 SYDVKM.

This chain uses TRBV10-2 with TRBJ2-5, with 9 bases that match TRBD1. V was clipped by 2 bases and J by 0 bases; unmatched bases: 1. The CDR3 spans 15 residues. Germline V gives CDR1 WSHSY, CDR2 SAAADI. The CDR3 loop reads CASSEDRGDQETQYF. CDR3 sequence (DNA): TGCGCCAGCAGTGAGGACAGGGGGGACCAAGAGACCCAGTACTTC.

CDR3: CASSQDRGLAGVGELFF. In DNA, the CDR3 is TGCGCCAGCAGCCAAGATCGTGGACTAGCGGGGGTCGGGGAGCTGTTTTTT. The chain uses TRBV4-1 and TRBJ2-2; 13 nucleotides line up with TRBD2. This CDR3 is built from 17 residues. CDR1 and CDR2 from the germline V gene are MGHRA and YSYEKL. The ends lost 0 bases at V and 7 bases at J; junction bases unmatched: 5.

The J gene is TRBJ2-5, the V gene TRBV19, with TRBD1 identical over 10 bases. V trimming: 1 base; J trimming: 3 bases; junction bases outside the gene matches: 5. This CDR3 contains 16 residues. In germline, CDR1 is LNHDA, CDR2 SQIVND (reference sequence). The CDR3 DNA reads TGTGCCAGTAGTATAGCCAGGGACAGGGGTAAAGAGACCCAGTACTTC. Protein: CASSIARDRGKETQYF.

The chain couples TRBV5-6 to TRBJ2-1, with D unclear. V was shortened by 0 bases and J by 10 bases, with 5 bases between the two germline ends. The germline CDR1 and CDR2 sequences are SGHDT and YYEEEE. This CDR3 region has 11 residues. CDR3 nucleotide sequence: TGTGCCAGCAGCTTGGCCGGGGAGCAGTTCTTC. Its protein is CASSLAGEQFF.

The rearrangement joins TRBV6-1 to TRBJ1-1; D is ambiguous. The CDR3 runs to 12 residues. Per germline, CDR1 MNHNS and CDR2 SASEGT. V gave up 3 bases and J gave up 3 bases, with 5 bases separating them. The CDR3 here is CASSEPDTEAFF. Here the CDR3 DNA reads TGTGCCAGCAGTGAGCCGGACACTGAAGCTTTCTTT.

The chain combines TRBV6-5 with TRBJ2-1; D is perhaps TRBD1 (6 bases). Looked up from germline, CDR1 is MNHEY and CDR2 is SVGAGI. V lost 5 bases and J lost 6, with 8 bases in between. The CDR3 covers 12 residues. CDR3 region: CASSTTGNEQFF. In DNA form, the CDR3 reads TGTGCCAGCAGTACGACAGGCAATGAGCAGTTCTTC.

V is TRBV9 and J is TRBJ2-7, with 8 bases aligning to TRBD1. Trimming removed 5 bases from V and 6 bases from J; junction bases left unmatched: 4. Germline assignment: CDR1 SGDLS and CDR2 YYNGEE. The CDR3 is 12 residues long. The CDR3 bases are TGTGCCAGCAGTCAGACAGGGGTCGAGCAGTACTTC. This translates into CASSQTGVEQYF. Supplemented by reference TRBV9 and TRBJ2-7, the full variable domain reads DSGVTQTPKHLITATGQRVTLRCSPRSGDLSVYWYQQSLDQGLQFLIQYYNGEERAKGNILERFSAQQFPDLHSELNLSSLELGDSALYFCASSQTGVEQYFGPGTRLTVT.

The chain is built from TRBV2 and TRBJ2-7; 12 bases are a match to TRBD1. The CDR3 runs to 14 residues. Germline V gives CDR1 SNHLY, CDR2 FYNNEI. With V trimmed by 3 bases and J by 7 bases, 4 bases remained unmatched. The CDR3 DNA is TGTGCCAGCAGTGAGGGACAGGGGGCTAGGGAGCAGTACTTC. It codes for CASSEGQGAREQYF. Filled out from reference TRBV2 and TRBJ2-7, the complete variable domain reads EPEVTQTPSHQVTQMGQEVILRCVPISNHLYFYWYRQILGQKVEFLVSFYNNEISEKSEIFDDQFSVERPDGSNFTLKIRSTKLEDSAMYFCASSEGQGAREQYFGPGTRLTVT.

The chain uses TRBV13 and TRBJ2-7, with a tentative D call TRBD2 (6 bases). The germline V gene encodes CDR1 PRHDT and CDR2 FYEKMQ (reference sequence). V gave up 4 bases and J gave up 1 base, with 20 bases separating them. The CDR3 sequence is 17 residues long. DNA for the CDR3: TGTGCCAGCAGCTCATTACCCTCGGGAGCACCATCCTACGAGCAGTACTTC. It yields the protein CASSSLPSGAPSYEQYF.

CDR3 region: CASSPRTRFDEQFF. The CDR3 DNA sequence: TGCGCCAGCAGTCCCCGGACTAGATTCGATGAGCAGTTCTTC. The gene calls are TRBV23-1 and TRBJ2-1; 7 nucleotides match TRBD2. TRBV23-1 is labeled an ORF, and its function is uncertain. With V trimmed by 4 bases and J by 8 bases, 8 bases remained unmatched. This CDR3 spans 14 amino acids.

The genes are TRBV5-3 and TRBJ2-5; the match to TRBD2 covers 9 bases. TRBV5-3 qualifies as an ORF whose function is uncertain. CDR3 length equals 14 residues. The trim removed 10 bases at V and 2 bases at J, leaving 9 bases unmatched. The CDR3 spells CAGSSGTTQETQYF. CDR3 sequence (DNA): TGTGCCGGCTCTAGCGGGACCACACAAGAGACCCAGTACTTC.

The CDR3 DNA reads as TGTGCCAGCAGGATAGCGGGACCCAGCACAGATACGCAGTATTTT. Its protein is CASRIAGPSTDTQYF. This chain uses TRBV2 with TRBJ2-3, with 8 bases that match TRBD2. With 6 bases clipped from V and 0 bases from J, the junction kept 5 bases outside the gene matches. Germline V CDR1 and CDR2: SNHLY, FYNNEI. The CDR3 has 15 amino acids.

V is TRBV9 and J is TRBJ1-3; 9 nucleotides agree with TRBD1. Germline-derived CDR1 and CDR2 are SGDLS and YYNGEE. The V segment lost 0 bases and the J segment 2 bases; nucleotides outside the gene matches: 6. The CDR3 is 17 amino acids. The chain's CDR3 is CASSVVARQGAGNTIYF. As DNA, the CDR3 is TGTGCCAGCAGCGTAGTTGCGAGACAGGGGGCTGGAAACACCATATATTTT.

The chain employs TRBV9 and TRBJ2-2; D may be TRBD1 (5 bases). In germline, CDR1 is SGDLS, CDR2 YYNGEE. The CDR3 contains 14 residues. Trimming removed 0 bases at V and 6 bases at J, with 9 bases between. In nucleotides, the CDR3 is TGTGCCAGCAGCGTAGAGGGGCAGGCCGGGGAGCTGTTTTTT. This encodes CASSVEGQAGELFF.

V and J are TRBV6-1 and TRBJ1-5; TRBD1 matches 8 bases. With V trimmed by 1 base and J by 3 bases, 2 bases remained unmatched. The germline V gene encodes CDR1 MNHNS and CDR2 SASEGT. The CDR3 has 15 amino acids. Here the CDR3 DNA reads TGTGCCAGCAGTGAAGGCCAGGGGGCCAATCAGCCCCAGCATTTT. It yields the protein CASSEGQGANQPQHF.

The chain carries TRBV7-9 and TRBJ1-2; 8 bases align to TRBD1. The CDR3 runs to 15 residues. V lost 3 bases, J lost 7 bases, and 10 bases stayed unmatched. Looked up from germline, CDR1 is SEHNR and CDR2 is FQNEAQ (reference sequence). The CDR3 here is CASSFYPDRDVGYTF. The CDR3 DNA is TGTGCCAGCAGCTTTTACCCGGACAGGGACGTTGGCTACACCTTC.